The rows below give T cell receptor beta chains drawn from one sample of a study of blood T cells in healthy people across ages. MiXCR was run by TCRdb on the 5' RACE reads, yielding one entry per CDR3 protein. Among hundreds of thousands of distinct CDR3 sequences listed, roughly 29% were seen once. The specimen was blood. The receptors were gathered from an older woman in good health. Both conserved end residues are part of each CDR3. D genes are given only for firm matches. Size is stated for part of the rows, as once, few or many counts, or as a class when the clone is expanded.

TRBJ2-5 NA TRBD2 TRBV12-3/TRBV12-4 CASSLRLAGLWETQYF TGTGCCAGCAGTTTAAGGCTAGCGGGACTGTGGGAGACCCAGTACTTC
TRBJ2-6 few NA TRBV4-2 CASSQVVLTGDSGANVLTF TGTGCCAGCAGCCAAGTAGTTCTAACGGGGGACTCTGGGGCCAACGTCCTGACTTTC
TRBJ1-4 many NA TRBV28 CASSLGGYGEKLFF TGTGCCAGCAGTTTAGGTGGTTATGGTGAAAAACTGTTTTTT
TRBJ2-1 NA TRBD2 TRBV5-5 CASSRGLAGQYNEQFF TGTGCCAGCAGCAGGGGACTAGCGGGTCAGTACAATGAGCAGTTCTTC
TRBJ1-6 NA TRBD1 TRBV2 CAGIGTVNSPLHF TGTGCCGGAATCGGGACAGTTAATTCACCCCTCCACTTT
TRBJ1-1 NA TRBD1 TRBV12-3/TRBV12-4 CASSPRDRGGTEAFF TGTGCCAGCAGTCCGCGGGACAGGGGAGGCACTGAAGCTTTCTTT
TRBJ1-5 NA NA TRBV2 CASSDSGGGVQPQHF TGTGCCAGCAGTGATTCGGGGGGTGGAGTCCAGCCCCAGCATTTT
TRBJ1-4 few NA TRBV20-1 CSAGTVLGKLFF TGCAGTGCTGGGACTGTCCTGGGAAAACTGTTTTTT
TRBJ2-3 NA NA TRBV20-1 CSARDWGADTQYF TGCAGTGCTAGAGATTGGGGGGCAGATACGCAGTATTTT
TRBJ1-2 NA NA TRBV7-2 CASSLDGNGYTF TGTGCCAGCAGCTTAGACGGGAATGGCTACACCTTC
TRBJ2-3 few TRBD2 TRBV7-9 CASSYSWTSGPDTQYF TGTGCCAGCAGCTACTCCTGGACTAGCGGGCCAGATACGCAGTATTTT
TRBJ2-4 NA NA TRBV3-1 CASSQDGGARVIQYF TGTGCCAGCAGCCAAGATGGGGGCGCACGGGTCATTCAGTACTTC
TRBJ1-3 NA NA TRBV27 CASSTWGGNTIYF TGTGCCAGCAGTACTTGGGGCGGAAACACCATATATTTT
TRBJ2-7 NA NA TRBV7-9 CASSLLGGYDEQYF TGTGCCAGCAGCCTCCTAGGGGGTTACGACGAGCAGTACTTC
TRBJ2-1 NA NA TRBV10-2 CASSGLSYNEQFF TGCGCCAGCAGCGGACTGTCCTACAATGAGCAGTTCTTC
TRBJ2-6 NA NA TRBV20-1 CSARGTPSGANVLTF TGCAGTGCTAGAGGTACACCCTCTGGGGCCAACGTCCTGACTTTC
TRBJ2-7 few NA TRBV7-9 CASSRVGGTNTYEQYF TGTGCCAGCAGCCGCGTTGGGGGAACGAATACCTACGAGCAGTACTTC
TRBJ1-5 NA NA TRBV20-1 CSAGGWVVDQPQHF TGCAGTGCTGGGGGGTGGGTCGTCGATCAGCCCCAGCATTTT
TRBJ1-5 NA NA TRBV20-1 CSARVVGSNQPQHF TGCAGTGCTAGAGTGGTGGGGAGCAATCAGCCCCAGCATTTT
TRBJ2-3 NA NA TRBV20-1 CSASEGRGTDTQYF TGCAGTGCTTCCGAGGGGCGAGGCACAGATACGCAGTATTTT
TRBJ2-7 few NA TRBV5-1 CASSLAASATGSEQYF TGCGCCAGCAGCTTGGCCGCTAGCGCCACGGGTTCCGAGCAGTACTTC
TRBJ2-2 few TRBD2 TRBV27 CASSFGTRTGELFF TGTGCCAGCAGTTTCGGGACTAGGACCGGGGAGCTGTTTTTT
TRBJ1-1 few NA TRBV7-2 CASSWEVYTEAFF TGTGCCAGCAGTTGGGAGGTTTACACTGAAGCTTTCTTT
TRBJ2-7 few NA TRBV11-2 CASSLDRIPSIYEQYF TGTGCCAGCAGCTTAGATAGGATCCCTTCGATCTACGAGCAGTACTTC